This TCR beta chain comes out of a study of PD-L1 blockade in urothelial cancer. Time point meaning: pretreatment peripheral blood. Pretreatment sampling and on-treatment sampling together yielded between 1 and 8 samples for each patient. Germline values: CDR1 SGHRS, CDR2 YFSETQ. CDR3 length: 14 residues. V lost 4 bases, J lost 5 bases, and 8 bases stayed unmatched. The table lists this clone with a few counts. Clones were read by immunoSEQ multiplex PCR, and TCRdb kept only the in-frame ones, dropping some. The table has roughly 52,000 clones, 75% to 85% seen once. The sample in question was PBMCs, obtained around atezolizumab (anti-PD-L1) treatment. The chain couples TRBV5-1 to TRBJ2-5; TRBD2 agrees at 7 bases. This TCR was sampled from a man in his 70s with urothelial cancer. The CDR3 spells CASSRAGFVETQYF. The CDR3 DNA reads TGCGCCAGCAGCCGAGCGGGATTCGTGGAGACCCAGTACTTC.